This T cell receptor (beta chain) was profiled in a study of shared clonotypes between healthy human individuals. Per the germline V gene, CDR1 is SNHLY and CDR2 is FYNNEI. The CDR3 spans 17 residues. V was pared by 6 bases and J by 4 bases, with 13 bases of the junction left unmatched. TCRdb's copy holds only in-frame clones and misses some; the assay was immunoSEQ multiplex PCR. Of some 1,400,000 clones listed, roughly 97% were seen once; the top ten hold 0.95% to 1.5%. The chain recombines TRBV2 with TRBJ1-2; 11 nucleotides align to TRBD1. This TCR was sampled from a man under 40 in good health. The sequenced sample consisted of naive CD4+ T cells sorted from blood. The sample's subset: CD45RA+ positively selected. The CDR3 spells CASSRLGQGASGYGYTF. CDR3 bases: TGTGCCAGCAGCCGGTTAGGACAGGGGGCATCTGGCTATGGCTACACCTTC. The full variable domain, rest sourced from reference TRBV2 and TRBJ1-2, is EPEVTQTPSHQVTQMGQEVILRCVPISNHLYFYWYRQILGQKVEFLVSFYNNEISEKSEIFDDQFSVERPDGSNFTLKIRSTKLEDSAMYFCASSRLGQGASGYGYTFGSGTRLTVV.